Listed here are 30 T cell receptor beta chains from one sample, sequenced in a study of shared clonotypes between healthy human individuals. Measured with immunoSEQ multiplex PCR; TCRdb has only the in-frame clones, and not every one. The table lists about 1.1 million clones, approximately 80% of them singletons. The sequencing sample was made of memory CD4+ T cells from PBMCs. Stated subset: CD45RA-negative fraction. These receptors all stem from a man aged 18 to 29 in good health. Some clones in this sample may be carry-over from other donors' samples.

The chain recombines TRBV9 with TRBJ1-3, with a possible D match to TRBD1 (6 bases). Per the germline V gene, CDR1 is SGDLS and CDR2 is YYNGEE. This CDR3 is built from 17 residues. V lost 4 bases, J lost 2 bases, and 19 bases lay in between. The CDR3 nucleotides read TGTGCCAGCAGCCCCCAGGTCGGGAGGGGGGCTGGAAACACCATATATTTT. Protein product: CASSPQVGRGAGNTIYF.

This clone was seen only a few times. This chain connects TRBV12-5 to TRBJ2-5; D is perhaps TRBD1 (6 bases). Germline assignment: CDR1 LGHNT and CDR2 FRNRAP. Trimming took 7 bases from V and 2 from J, leaving 11 bases between them. The CDR3 contains 13 residues. CDR3 in amino acids: CASAYDRQETQYF. CDR3 DNA: TGTGCTAGTGCCTACGACAGGCAAGAGACCCAGTACTTC.

This clone was detected only once. The CDR3 sequence: CASSRGSRGETQYF. CDR3 DNA: TGTGCCAGCAGTCGAGGCAGCCGGGGAGAGACCCAGTACTTC. The V call is TRBV28, the J call TRBJ2-5; D is perhaps TRBD2 (5 bases). Germline CDR1 reads MDHEN; CDR2 reads SYDVKM. The V end was cut by 5 bases, the J end by 4 bases, with 14 bases between. The length of the CDR3 is 14 residues.

The J gene is TRBJ1-2, the V gene TRBV19, with TRBD1 matching over 9 bases. Germline CDR1 LNHDA, CDR2 SQIVND (reference sequence). The junction had 12 bases not matched to a gene; V was cut back by 3 bases and J by 4 bases. This CDR3 comprises 17 residues. The chain's CDR3 is CASSMVENRGLTYGYTF. In DNA form, the CDR3 reads TGTGCCAGTAGTATGGTCGAGAACAGGGGGCTTACCTATGGCTACACCTTC. The variable domain in full, with the rest retrieved from reference TRBV19 and TRBJ1-2, is DGGITQSPKYLFRKEGQNVTLSCEQNLNHDAMYWYRQDPGQGLRLIYYSQIVNDFQKGDIAEGYSVSREKKESFPLTVTSAQKNPTAFYLCASSMVENRGLTYGYTFGSGTRLTVV.

A note on this clone: This specimen includes other DNA sequences encoding the same CDR3. This rearrangement joins TRBV9 to TRBJ2-1; the D gene is possibly TRBD2 (5 bases). The CDR3 contains 15 residues. In germline, CDR1 is SGDLS, CDR2 YYNGEE. V was cut by 2 bases and J by 1 base, with 10 bases left in between. In DNA form, the CDR3 reads TGTGCCAGCAGCGTCGAGGGTGGATCCTACAATGAGCAGTTCTTC. It translates to CASSVEGGSYNEQFF.

The V call is TRBV11-2, the J call TRBJ2-4; 8 bases are a match to TRBD2. Germline loops: CDR1 SGHAT, CDR2 FQNNGV. CDR3 length: 17 residues. The junction had 8 bases not matched to a gene; V was cut back by 1 base and J by 3 bases. This chain's CDR3 is CASSLGGLGGGKNIQYF. Written as DNA, the CDR3 is TGTGCCAGCAGCTTAGGGGGACTAGGGGGTGGCAAAAACATTCAGTACTTC.

In the case of this clone: This likely traces to a read error, being one base from a far larger clone. Other DNA sequences within the sample encode an identical CDR3. The chain combines TRBV25-1 with TRBJ2-1; 9 positions agree with TRBD2. There are 16 residues in the CDR3. The germline V gene has CDR1 MGHDK and CDR2 SYGVNS. This CDR3 is CASSEGAGGWYNEQFF. CDR3 bases: TGTGCAAGCAGTGAGGGGGCGGGAGGGTGGTACAATGAGCAGTTCTTC.

The chain combines TRBV28 with TRBJ2-3; D remains ambiguous. The CDR3 is 13 amino acids. Trimming left V 6 bases short and J 4 bases short, with 11 bases between. Germline V gene lookup returns CDR1 MDHEN and CDR2 SYDVKM. The CDR3 DNA is TGTGCCAGCAGCCTAACGGCTTCAGATACGCAGTATTTT. Translating gives CASSLTASDTQYF.

This clone occurred many times. The chain links TRBV28 to TRBJ1-4, with a weak D call TRBD1 (5 bases). Trimming left V 5 bases short and J 2 bases short, with 12 bases between. Germline V gives CDR1 MDHEN, CDR2 SYDVKM. CDR3 length: 15 residues. The DNA of the CDR3 is TGTGCCAGCAGTATCACCCGGGACACTAATGAAAAACTGTTTTTT. Its translation: CASSITRDTNEKLFF. The full variable domain, rest sourced from reference TRBV28 and TRBJ1-4, is DVKVTQSSRYLVKRTGEKVFLECVQDMDHENMFWYRQDPGLGLRLIYFSYDVKMKEKGDIPEGYSVSREKKERFSLILESASTNQTSMYLCASSITRDTNEKLFFGSGTQLSVL.

This rearrangement joins TRBV11-2 to TRBJ2-1, with 13 bases that match TRBD2. Germline CDR1 and CDR2: SGHAT and FQNNGV. V was pared by 5 bases and J by 7 bases, with 8 bases of the junction left unmatched. This CDR3 spans 16 amino acids. CDR3 coding DNA: TGTGCCAGCAGCGCGCACGGACTAGCGGGAGTTAATGAGCAGTTCTTC. It is translated as CASSAHGLAGVNEQFF.

In regard to this clone: The same CDR3 is also encoded by other DNA sequences in this sample. The J gene is TRBJ2-1, the V gene TRBV9; D is unclear. CDR1 is SGDLS, CDR2 YYNGEE, per germline. Trimming removed 0 bases from V and 7 bases from J, with 2 bases in between. This CDR3 comprises 11 residues. The CDR3 bases are TGTGCCAGCAGCGTAGAGAATGAGCAGTTCTTC. This encodes CASSVENEQFF.

This clone was observed a single time. This rearrangement joins TRBV27 to TRBJ2-1; tentatively, D is TRBD2 (5 bases). The germline CDR1 and CDR2 sequences are MNHEY and SMNVEV (reference sequence). The germline V and J ends were trimmed by 0 bases and 5 bases, with 11 bases remaining between them. The CDR3 consists of 15 residues. The CDR3 coding sequence is TGTGCCAGCAGTTTATCGAACGGGGAAAACAATGAGCAGTTCTTC. It specifies CASSLSNGENNEQFF.

Comment on this clone: The sample holds other DNA sequences that translate to the same CDR3. The gene calls are TRBV7-3 and TRBJ1-1, with 9 bases that match TRBD1. In germline, CDR1 is SGHTA, CDR2 FQGTGA. The CDR3 is 14 amino acids. Germline trimming cut 5 bases from V and 2 bases from J; bases unmatched to any gene: 3. The CDR3, as DNA: TGTGCCAGCAGCCCGGGACAGGGAAACACTGAAGCTTTCTTT. Translating gives CASSPGQGNTEAFF.

The chain is built from TRBV28 and TRBJ1-5; 9 bases line up with TRBD1. CDR3 size: 15 residues. J lost 2 bases, V lost 5 bases, and 4 bases had no gene match. Germline V gene data show CDR1 as MDHEN and CDR2 as SYDVKM. CDR3 region: CASSTQGAGNQPQHF. The CDR3 DNA reads TGTGCCAGCAGTACACAGGGGGCAGGCAATCAGCCCCAGCATTTT.

This clone appeared a single time. The chain has TRBV19 and TRBJ2-4; a possible D gene is TRBD2 (6 bases). There are 14 residues in the CDR3. The germline CDR1 and CDR2 sequences are LNHDA and SQIVND (reference sequence). V lost 7 bases, J lost 7 bases, and 17 bases lay in between. CDR3 in amino acids: CASTPWGVSNIQYF. CDR3 sequence (DNA): TGTGCCAGTACCCCCTGGGGGGTCTCTAACATTCAGTACTTC.

The chain couples TRBV5-1 to TRBJ2-7, with 8 bases aligning to TRBD1. The CDR3 runs 18 residues. Germline values: CDR1 SGHRS, CDR2 YFSETQ. The junction had 17 bases not matched to a gene; V was cut back by 4 bases and J by 2 bases. The CDR3 DNA sequence: TGCGCCAGCAGCGGAATAACGACAGGGGCCGCCGCCCCCTACGAGCAGTACTTC. Translation: CASSGITTGAAAPYEQYF.

The V call is TRBV4-2, the J call TRBJ1-2; D unclear. Germline V CDR1 and CDR2: LGHNA, YNFKEQ. The germline V and J ends were trimmed by 0 bases and 5 bases, with 4 bases remaining between them. The CDR3 is 12 amino acids. This chain's CDR3 is CASSQDGYGYTF. The CDR3 DNA reads as TGTGCCAGCAGCCAAGACGGATATGGCTACACCTTC.

This sequence joins TRBV30 and TRBJ2-7, with 7 bases matching TRBD2. This CDR3 has 14 residues. CDR1 and CDR2 from the germline V gene are GTSNPN and SVGIG (reference sequence). With 2 bases clipped from V and 3 bases from J, the junction kept 7 bases outside the gene matches. CDR3 residues: CAWSPSGTYYEQYF. The CDR3 nucleotides read TGTGCCTGGAGTCCGAGCGGGACTTACTACGAGCAGTACTTC.

V usage is TRBV19 and J usage is TRBJ2-4, with no clear D. The germline V and J ends were trimmed by 1 base and 2 bases, with 9 bases remaining between them. Germline CDR1 and CDR2: LNHDA and SQIVND (reference sequence). This CDR3 contains 15 residues. The CDR3: CASSIGAGTKNIQYF. The CDR3 DNA reads as TGTGCCAGTAGTATAGGTGCAGGTACCAAAAACATTCAGTACTTC.

V gene TRBV6-5 combines with J gene TRBJ1-2, with D hard to call. CDR3 size: 13 residues. From germline, CDR1 is MNHEY and CDR2 SVGAGI. V was clipped by 8 bases and J by 3 bases, with 13 bases between them. The CDR3 reads CASRPREDYGYTF. CDR3 nucleotides: TGTGCCAGCCGGCCCCGGGAGGACTATGGCTACACCTTC.

The chain couples TRBV27 to TRBJ2-7; TRBD1 aligns across 10 bases. The junction had 6 bases not matched to a gene; V was cut back by 5 bases and J by 5 bases. The length of the CDR3 is 14 residues. Per germline, CDR1 MNHEY and CDR2 SMNVEV (reference sequence). DNA for the CDR3: TGTGCCAGCAGTACAAAGGGACAGGGGAACGAGCAGTACTTC. This translates into CASSTKGQGNEQYF.

V gene TRBV30 combines with J gene TRBJ1-3; no clear D. CDR3 length equals 15 residues. Germline-derived CDR1 and CDR2 are GTSNPN and SVGIG (reference sequence). V was shortened by 0 bases and J by 0 bases, with 9 bases between the two germline ends. CDR3 amino acids: CAWSVGSHSGNTIYF. Written as DNA, the CDR3 is TGTGCCTGGAGTGTAGGTAGTCACTCTGGAAACACCATATATTTT.

The V and J genes are TRBV21-1 and TRBJ2-5. TRBV21-1 is an annotated pseudogene. This CDR3 contains 16 residues. In DNA form, the CDR3 reads TGTGCCAGCAGCAAAAGCAGGGTGGGGGACCAAGAGACCCAGTACTTC. The encoded protein is CASSKSRVGDQETQYF.

The chain employs TRBV18 and TRBJ2-7; TRBD2 is a possible D gene (6 bases). V was clipped by 4 bases and J by 2 bases, with 18 bases between them. Germline values: CDR1 KGHSH, CDR2 LQKENI. The CDR3 consists of 16 residues. The CDR3 DNA sequence: TGTGCCAGCTCACGCGGCCGGGGGACCGAAACCTACGAGCAGTACTTC. Translation gives CASSRGRGTETYEQYF.

This rearrangement joins TRBV20-1 to TRBJ1-1; D is possibly TRBD1 (6 bases). The CDR3 covers 11 residues. The ends were cut back, 2 bases at V and 10 bases at J, with 11 bases in the middle. CDR1 is DFQATT and CDR2 is SNEGSKA in the germline V gene (reference sequence). DNA for the CDR3: TGCAGTGCTAGAACACAGGGTAGAGCTTTCTTT. This encodes CSARTQGRAFF.

About this clone itself: This may be a read error, as it is one base from a much larger clone. The sample contains more than one DNA sequence encoding this CDR3. This sequence joins TRBV5-6 and TRBJ1-1, with D hard to call. Germline CDR1 SGHDT, CDR2 YYEEEE. Deletions cut 2 bases from V and 1 base from J, with 6 bases between. The CDR3 sequence is 13 residues long. CDR3 sequence (DNA): TGTGCCAGCAGCTTAGGACGGAACACTGAAGCTTTCTTT. It is translated as CASSLGRNTEAFF.

The chain recombines TRBV30 with TRBJ2-1; 8 bases are shared with TRBD2. Germline V CDR1 and CDR2: GTSNPN, SVGIG (reference sequence). CDR3 length equals 14 residues. After removal of 0 bases from V and 8 bases from J, the junction contained 6 bases not matched to a gene. The CDR3 protein is CAWSVLGRAYEQFF. The CDR3 coding sequence is TGTGCCTGGAGTGTACTCGGGAGGGCATATGAGCAGTTCTTC.

This clone was picked up a small number of times. The J gene is TRBJ2-1, the V gene TRBV7-3, with D perhaps TRBD1 (7 bases). The CDR3 loop spans 16 amino acids. Trimming removed 3 bases from V and 0 bases from J, with 12 bases in between. Germline CDR1 SGHTA, CDR2 FQGTGA. CDR3 in amino acids: CASSFQGGHSYNEQFF. DNA of the CDR3: TGTGCCAGCAGCTTCCAGGGGGGCCACTCCTACAATGAGCAGTTCTTC.

V gene TRBV9 combines with J gene TRBJ2-1; unclear D gene. V gave up 1 base and J gave up 0 bases, with 8 bases separating them. Germline V CDR1 and CDR2: SGDLS, YYNGEE. This CDR3 is built from 15 residues. The CDR3 here is CASSVISDSYNEQFF. The CDR3 DNA reads as TGTGCCAGCAGCGTAATCAGTGACTCCTACAATGAGCAGTTCTTC.

This clone was found a few times. This chain uses TRBV28 with TRBJ1-5; D perhaps matches TRBD1 (6 bases). V was cut by 3 bases and J by 6 bases, with 21 bases left in between. This CDR3 contains 17 residues. Germline CDR1 MDHEN, CDR2 SYDVKM. CDR3 sequence (DNA): TGTGCCAGCAGTTTGACAGGTCTCGTTCGAAGGGGTCAGCCCCAGCATTTT. Translating gives CASSLTGLVRRGQPQHF. The whole variable domain, remainder taken from reference TRBV28 and TRBJ1-5, is DVKVTQSSRYLVKRTGEKVFLECVQDMDHENMFWYRQDPGLGLRLIYFSYDVKMKEKGDIPEGYSVSREKKERFSLILESASTNQTSMYLCASSLTGLVRRGQPQHFGDGTRLSIL.